This TCR beta chain was documented in a study of T-cell reconstitution after alpha-beta-depleted transplantation in children. The V gene's germline CDR1 is KGHSH and CDR2 LQKENI. The CDR3 has 12 amino acids. Deletions cut 1 base from V and 7 bases from J, with 5 bases between. Unique molecular identifiers were used in preparing the TCRbeta library. Each CDR3 protein is one row after TCRdb ran MiXCR on the PCR reads. The data hold about 980,000 distinct CDR3 sequences, with roughly 31% observed a single time. This specimen consisted of PBMCs, mostly from graft donor cells, obtained 360 days after TCRalphabeta/CD19-depleted stem cell transplant. This clonotype originated in a boy under two years old who had a stem cell transplant for SCID, so the T cells may come from the graft donor. The V call is TRBV18, the J call TRBJ2-4, with D hard to call. CDR3 amino acids: CASSPLPNIQYF. The CDR3 bases are TGTGCCAGCTCACCACTTCCGAACATTCAGTACTTC.